Detailed here is one TCR beta chain. The record originates from a study of blood T cell repertoires in COVID-19. Data came from immunoSEQ multiplex PCR; TCRdb stores just in-frame clones and leaves some out. The sample shows about 430,000 clones, approximately 88% of them seen only once. The ends lost 4 bases at V and 1 base at J; junction bases unmatched: 5. Germline V gives CDR1 SGDLS, CDR2 YYNGEE. The CDR3 length is 14 residues. The chain uses TRBV9 and TRBJ2-7, with TRBD1 matching 7 bases. The material sequenced was PBMCs or T cells enriched from blood (not recorded which). The source of this sequence is a woman in her thirties with acute COVID-19. This chain's CDR3 is CASSPGQYSYEQYF. CDR3 bases: TGTGCCAGCAGCCCGGGACAGTATTCCTACGAGCAGTACTTC.